Given below is one T cell receptor beta chain in context. At one end the junction does not follow the germline gene, possibly because of a read error. The source of the sample is a study of blood T cell repertoires in COVID-19. Overall study context: Both acute and convalescent COVID-19 samples were obtained from the United States, Italy and Spain. PBMCs, B-cell-depleted T cells, or T cells were the source of the cDNA or gDNA that made up the material.

The CDR3 has 14 amino acids. Germline-derived CDR1 and CDR2 are LGHNA and YSLEER. As processed by the authors: Amplification of reference gene primers was used by the study to estimate nucleated cell counts. Only in-frame clones appear in the TCRdb table, and some are missing; sequencing was by immunoSEQ multiplex PCR. The D gene and trimming were derived from the DNA, and the V and J assignments and clone size from that table. The sample has about 210,000 clones; 88% are singletons. The receptor's source is a man between 70 and 80 years old with acute or convalescent COVID-19. The V call is TRBV4-3, the J call TRBJ2-5, with TRBD2 matching over 8 bases. Sample: peripheral blood. The CDR3 nucleotides are TGCGCCAGCAGCCAAGATAGGGGACTAGGTGTTTGGCACTTC. It specifies CASSQDRGLGVWHF.